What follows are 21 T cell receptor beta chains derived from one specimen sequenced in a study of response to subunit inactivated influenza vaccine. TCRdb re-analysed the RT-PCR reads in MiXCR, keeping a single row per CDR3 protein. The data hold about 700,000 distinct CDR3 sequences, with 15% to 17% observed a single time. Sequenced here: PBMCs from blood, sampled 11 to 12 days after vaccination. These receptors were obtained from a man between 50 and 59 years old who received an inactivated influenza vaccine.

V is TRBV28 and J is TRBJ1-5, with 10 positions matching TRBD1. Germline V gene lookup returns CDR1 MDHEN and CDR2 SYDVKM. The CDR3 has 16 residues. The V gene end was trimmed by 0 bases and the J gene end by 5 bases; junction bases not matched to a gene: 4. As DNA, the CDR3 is TGTGCCAGCAGTTTATGGGGACAGGGGAACGATCAGCCCCAGCATTTT. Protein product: CASSLWGQGNDQPQHF.

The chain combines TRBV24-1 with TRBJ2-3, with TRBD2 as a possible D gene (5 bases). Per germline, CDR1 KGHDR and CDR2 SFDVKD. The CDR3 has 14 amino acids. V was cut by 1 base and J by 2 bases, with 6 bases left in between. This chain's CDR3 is CATSDFRDTDTQYF. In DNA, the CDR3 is TGTGCCACCAGTGATTTCCGGGACACAGATACGCAGTATTTT.

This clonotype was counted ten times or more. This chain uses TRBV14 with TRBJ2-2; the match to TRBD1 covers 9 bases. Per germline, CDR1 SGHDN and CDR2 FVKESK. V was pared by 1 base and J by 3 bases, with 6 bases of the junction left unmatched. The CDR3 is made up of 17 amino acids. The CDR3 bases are TGTGCCAGCAGCCAAGGCGGGACAGGGCTTTACACCGGGGAGCTGTTTTTT. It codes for CASSQGGTGLYTGELFF.

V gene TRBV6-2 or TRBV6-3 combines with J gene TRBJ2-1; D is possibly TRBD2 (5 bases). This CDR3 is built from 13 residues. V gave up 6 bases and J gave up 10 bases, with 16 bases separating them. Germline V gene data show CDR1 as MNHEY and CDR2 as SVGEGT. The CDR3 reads CASSRGGRGEQFF. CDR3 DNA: TGTGCCAGCAGCCGGGGTGGGAGAGGCGAGCAGTTCTTC.

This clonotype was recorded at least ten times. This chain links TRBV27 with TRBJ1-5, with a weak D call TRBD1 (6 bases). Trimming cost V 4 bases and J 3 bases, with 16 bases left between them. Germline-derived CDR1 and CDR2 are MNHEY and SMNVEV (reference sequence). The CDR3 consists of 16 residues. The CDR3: CASSSKWTEFNQPQHF. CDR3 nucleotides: TGTGCCAGCAGTTCCAAATGGACAGAGTTCAATCAGCCCCAGCATTTT.

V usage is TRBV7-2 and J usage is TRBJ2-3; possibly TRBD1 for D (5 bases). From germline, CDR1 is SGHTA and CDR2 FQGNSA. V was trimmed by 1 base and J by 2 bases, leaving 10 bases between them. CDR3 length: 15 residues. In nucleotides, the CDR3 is TGTGCCAGCAGCTTAGACAGGAGACACACAGATACGCAGTATTTT. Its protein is CASSLDRRHTDTQYF.

The CDR3 sequence: CASRTGLARTGELFF. The CDR3 nucleotides read TGTGCCAGCAGAACGGGACTAGCGCGAACCGGGGAGCTGTTTTTT. The gene calls are TRBV6-1 and TRBJ2-2; 10 nucleotides align to TRBD2. The germline V gene has CDR1 MNHNS and CDR2 SASEGT. V lost 6 bases and J lost 5; bases outside the gene matches: 6. This CDR3 is built from 15 residues.

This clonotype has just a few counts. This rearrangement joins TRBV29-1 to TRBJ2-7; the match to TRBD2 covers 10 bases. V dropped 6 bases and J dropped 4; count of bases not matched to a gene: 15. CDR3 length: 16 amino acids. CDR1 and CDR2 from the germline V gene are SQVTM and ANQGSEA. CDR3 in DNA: TGCAGCGTAACCGGGCTAGCGGGAGCCCAAATTTACGAGCAGTACTTC. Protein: CSVTGLAGAQIYEQYF.

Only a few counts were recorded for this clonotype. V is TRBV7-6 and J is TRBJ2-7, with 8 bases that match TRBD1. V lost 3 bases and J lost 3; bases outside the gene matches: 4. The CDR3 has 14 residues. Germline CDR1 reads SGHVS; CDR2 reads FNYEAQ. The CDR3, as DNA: TGTGCCAGCAGCTTCGGGACAGGTATCTACGAGCAGTACTTC. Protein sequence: CASSFGTGIYEQYF.

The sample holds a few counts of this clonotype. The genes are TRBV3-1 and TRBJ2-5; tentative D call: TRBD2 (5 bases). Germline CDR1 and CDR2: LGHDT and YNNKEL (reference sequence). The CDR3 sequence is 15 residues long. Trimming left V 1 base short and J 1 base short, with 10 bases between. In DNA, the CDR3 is TGTGCCAGCAGCCAAGGGTACGGACTCCAAGAGACCCAGTACTTC. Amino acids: CASSQGYGLQETQYF.

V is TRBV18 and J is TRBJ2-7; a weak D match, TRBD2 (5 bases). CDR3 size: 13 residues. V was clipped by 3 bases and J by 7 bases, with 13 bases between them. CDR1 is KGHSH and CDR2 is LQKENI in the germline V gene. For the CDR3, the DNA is TGTGCCAGCTCACCTTCCGGACTCCAGGAGCAGTACTTC. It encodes CASSPSGLQEQYF.

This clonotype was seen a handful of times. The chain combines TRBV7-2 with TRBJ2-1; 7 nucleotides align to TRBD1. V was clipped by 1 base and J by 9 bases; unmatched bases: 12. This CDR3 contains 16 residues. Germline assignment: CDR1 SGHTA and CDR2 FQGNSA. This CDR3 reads CASSLVPGGPGPEQFF. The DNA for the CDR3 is TGTGCCAGCAGCTTAGTACCAGGGGGTCCGGGTCCTGAGCAGTTCTTC. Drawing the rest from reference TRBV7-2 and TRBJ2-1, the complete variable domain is GAGVSQSPSNKVTEKGKDVELRCDPISGHTALYWYRQSLGQGLEFLIYFQGNSAPDKSGLPSDRFSAERTGGSVSTLTIQRTQQEDSAVYLCASSLVPGGPGPEQFFGPGTRLTVL.

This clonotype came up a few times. The CDR3 reads CSASYVGRPNQPQHF. The CDR3 DNA is TGCAGTGCTAGTTACGTCGGCAGACCTAATCAGCCCCAGCATTTT. The chain recombines TRBV20-1 with TRBJ1-5; D call uncertain. The germline gives CDR1 DFQATT, CDR2 SNEGSKA (reference sequence). This CDR3 has 15 amino acids. Trimming cost V 3 bases and J 4 bases, with 16 bases left between them.

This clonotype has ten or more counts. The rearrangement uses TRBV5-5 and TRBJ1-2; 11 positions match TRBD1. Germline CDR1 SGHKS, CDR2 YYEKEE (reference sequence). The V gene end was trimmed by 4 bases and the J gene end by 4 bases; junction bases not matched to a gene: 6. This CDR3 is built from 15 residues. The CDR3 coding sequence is TGTGCCAGCAGCCCCCGGGGACAGGGGGTCTATGGCTACACCTTC. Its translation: CASSPRGQGVYGYTF.

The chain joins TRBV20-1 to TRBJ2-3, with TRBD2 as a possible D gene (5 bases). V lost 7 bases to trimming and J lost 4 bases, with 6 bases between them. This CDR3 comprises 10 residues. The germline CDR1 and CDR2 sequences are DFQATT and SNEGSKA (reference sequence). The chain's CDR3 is CSVRADTQYF. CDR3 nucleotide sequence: TGCAGTGTGCGGGCAGATACGCAGTATTTT.

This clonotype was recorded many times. CDR3 DNA sequence: TGTGCCAGCAGCTGGGACTGGAACACTGAAGCTTTCTTT. The encoded protein is CASSWDWNTEAFF. The V and J genes are TRBV11-3 and TRBJ1-1, with D possibly TRBD1 on 5 matching bases. From germline, CDR1 is SGHNT and CDR2 YENEEA. V lost 4 bases and J 1 base, leaving 7 bases between the germline ends. This CDR3 is 13 amino acids long.

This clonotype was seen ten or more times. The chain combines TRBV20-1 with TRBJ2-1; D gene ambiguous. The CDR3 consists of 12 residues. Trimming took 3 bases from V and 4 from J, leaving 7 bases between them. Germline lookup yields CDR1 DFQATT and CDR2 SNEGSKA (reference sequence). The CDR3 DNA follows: TGCAGTGCTAGGGGTACTTACAATGAGCAGTTCTTC. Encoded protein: CSARGTYNEQFF.

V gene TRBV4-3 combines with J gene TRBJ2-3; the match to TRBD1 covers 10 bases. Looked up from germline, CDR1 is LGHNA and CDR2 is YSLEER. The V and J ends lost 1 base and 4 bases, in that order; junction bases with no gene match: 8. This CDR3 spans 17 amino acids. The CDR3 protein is CASSQGTGTGVPDTQYF. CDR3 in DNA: TGCGCCAGCAGCCAAGGGACCGGGACAGGGGTGCCAGATACGCAGTATTTT.

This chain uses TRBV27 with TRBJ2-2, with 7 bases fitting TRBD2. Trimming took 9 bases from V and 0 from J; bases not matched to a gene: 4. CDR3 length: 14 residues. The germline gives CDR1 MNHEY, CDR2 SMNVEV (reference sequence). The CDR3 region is CASQTSPNTGELFF. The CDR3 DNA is TGTGCCAGTCAGACTAGCCCGAACACCGGGGAGCTGTTTTTT.

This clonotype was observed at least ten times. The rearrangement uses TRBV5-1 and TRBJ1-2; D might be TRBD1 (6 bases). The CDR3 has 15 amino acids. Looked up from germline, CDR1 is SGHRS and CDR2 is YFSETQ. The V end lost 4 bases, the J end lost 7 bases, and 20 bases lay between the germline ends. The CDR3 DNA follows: TGCGCCAGCAGCCTAGGACAGCCGGAACGTACTGGCTACACCTTC. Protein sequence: CASSLGQPERTGYTF.

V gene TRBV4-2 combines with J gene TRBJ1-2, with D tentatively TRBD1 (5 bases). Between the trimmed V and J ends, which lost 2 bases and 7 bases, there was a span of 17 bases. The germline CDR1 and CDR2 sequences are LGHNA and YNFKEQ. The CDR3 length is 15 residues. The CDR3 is CASSQPLGGGAGYTF. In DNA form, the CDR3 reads TGTGCCAGCAGCCAACCGCTGGGGGGAGGTGCTGGCTACACCTTC.